This T cell receptor beta chain was identified in a study of graft-versus-host responses after intestinal transplantation. V was clipped by 7 bases and J by 0 bases, with 13 bases between them. This CDR3 region has 15 residues. The germline CDR1 and CDR2 sequences are SNHLY and FYNNEI. Repertoires were generated with immunoSEQ multiplex PCR, while TCRdb's copy carries only in-frame clones and drops some. The sample includes 45,000 to 55,000 clones, 75% to 95% of them seen just once. V gene TRBV2 combines with J gene TRBJ1-3; perhaps TRBD1 as D (5 bases). The source material was PBMCs, sampled nearly 670 days after intestinal transplant. This clonotype originated in a human patient who received an intestinal transplant, so some T cells may come from the graft donor. CDR3: CASNRGVNSGNTIYF. CDR3 sequence (DNA): TGTGCCAGCAACCGGGGGGTCAACTCTGGAAACACCATATATTTT.